Below are 20 T cell receptor beta chains sequenced from a single sample in a study of CD8+ T cells in alopecia areata. RNA was extracted and reverse transcribed into cDNA as the sequencing template. Measured with immunoSEQ multiplex PCR; TCRdb has only the in-frame clones, and not every one. The repertoire has 290,000 or so clones, none seen only once; the ten largest take approximately 1.2%. The authors sorted pooled cutaneous lymph node cells using CD4, CD8alpha, NKG2D, NKG2ACE and other markers. Sequenced: CD4+ T cells sorted from a lymph node. The receptors shown here come from a C3H/HeJ mouse with alopecia areata. The strain bears MHC haplotype H2-k.

Comment on this clone: The germline and genes are mouse ones. CDR3 loop: CASNNRENTEVFF. The covered CDR3 bases are TGTGCCAGCAACAACAGGGAGAACACA. The chain joins TRBV19 to TRBJ1-1; tentative D call: TRBD1 (6 bases). The CDR3 end falls 4 residues outside the read, so it is completed with the germline J gene. The CDR3 sequence is 13 residues long. Germline lookup yields CDR1 FNHDT and CDR2 SITEND (reference sequence). V was trimmed by 6 bases and J by 0 bases, leaving 9 bases between them.

On this clone: The gene symbols are mouse symbols. The DNA ends 4 residues before the CDR3 does, and the rest of the CDR3 is filled in from the germline J gene. This sequence joins TRBV17 and TRBJ2-5, with a weak D call TRBD2 (5 bases). Germline V lookup: CDR1 MNHDT, CDR2 YYDKIL. The CDR3 runs 13 residues. The CDR3 DNA, read in part, is TGTGCTAGCAGTAAGGCTGGGCGAGAC. Translation: CASSKAGRD. The whole CDR3 region reads CASSKAGRDTQYF.

Concerning this clone itself: Gene names denote mouse genes. The read is 4 residues too short to cover the CDR3 end, so that end is filled in from the germline J gene. This chain uses TRBV13-3 with TRBJ1-2; D may be TRBD1 (5 bases). This CDR3 is built from 14 residues. Deletions cut 2 bases from V and 1 base from J, with 9 bases between. Germline V gives CDR1 NNHDY, CDR2 SYVADS. The sequenced part of the CDR3 DNA is TGTGCCAGCAGTGACCGGACAAAAAACTCC. It translates to CASSDRTKNS. From start to end, the CDR3 is CASSDRTKNSDYTF.

This clone was recorded a few times. These gene names are mouse names. The read comes to an end 4 residues before the CDR3 does, leaving the germline J gene to fill in the end. The same CDR3 also results from other DNA sequences found in this sample. The chain is built from TRBV13-2 and TRBJ2-3; 7 bases fit TRBD2. The CDR3 is 16 residues long. V shed 0 bases and J 0 bases; nucleotides not matched to a gene: 4. CDR1 and CDR2 (germline): NNHNN, SYGAGS (reference sequence). CDR3 DNA (partial): TGTGCCAGCGGTGATGCCCTGGGGGTCAGTGCAGAA. This gives the protein CASGDALGVSAE. The CDR3 as a whole reads CASGDALGVSAETLYF.

This clone has just a few counts. Gene names are mouse gene names. The CDR3 extends 4 residues past the end of the read, so its final part is completed from the germline J gene. The chain couples TRBV19 to TRBJ1-1, with 9 bases that match TRBD1. Per germline, CDR1 FNHDT and CDR2 SITEND (reference sequence). V was pared by 6 bases and J by 4 bases, with 7 bases of the junction left unmatched. This CDR3 has 14 residues. The sequenced part of the CDR3 DNA is TGTGCCAGCACCCGAACAGGGGGCGGCACA. Translating it yields CASTRTGGGT. In full, the CDR3 reads CASTRTGGGTEVFF.

This clone was seen a few times. Germline and genes: mouse. The CDR3 goes on 4 residues after the read ends, and that part is filled in from the germline J gene. The gene calls are TRBV17 and TRBJ1-2, with D tentatively TRBD1 (5 bases). The CDR3 runs to 15 residues. Germline loops: CDR1 MNHDT, CDR2 YYDKIL. V shed 1 base and J shed 0 bases, with 9 bases lying between them. The sequenced part of the CDR3 DNA is TGTGCTAGCAGTAGAGGTGGGGGATCAAACTCC. Protein sequence: CASSRGGGSNS. The complete CDR3 sequence is CASSRGGGSNSDYTF. The full variable domain, rest sourced from reference TRBV17 and TRBJ1-2, is DTTVKQNPRYKLARVGKPVNLICSQTMNHDTMYWYQKKPNQAPKLLLFYYDKILNREADTFEKFQSSRPNNSFCSLYIGSAGLEYSAMYLCASSRGGGSNSDYTFGSGTRLLVI.

With regard to this clone: Here the gene names and germline are mouse. Other DNA sequences from this sample encode an identical CDR3 as well. The CDR3 here is CASSIGQGNTGQLYF. The CDR3 bases that were read are TGTGCCAGCAGTATCGGACAGGGGAACACCGGG. The chain carries TRBV19 and TRBJ2-2, with 9 bases identical to TRBD1. The read terminates 4 residues ahead of where the CDR3 ends, so the germline J gene completes it. V gave up 2 bases and J gave up 2 bases; unmatched junction bases: 1. Germline CDR1 FNHDT, CDR2 SITEND (reference sequence). This CDR3 spans 15 amino acids.

Turning to this clone: One base away lies a much larger clone, so this may be a sequencing read error. Mouse names are used for the genes. The CDR3 end lies 4 residues beyond the end of the read and is filled in from the germline J gene. The sample holds other DNA sequences that translate to the same CDR3. The gene calls are TRBV13-1 and TRBJ2-3; D possibly corresponds to TRBD2 (6 bases). The CDR3 consists of 16 residues. Trimming left V 0 bases short and J 0 bases short, with 11 bases between. Germline CDR1 reads NSHNY; CDR2 reads SYGAGN. Here the CDR3 reads CASSDGLGTSAETLYF. CDR3 bases read: TGTGCCAGCAGTGATGGCCTGGGGACTAGTGCAGAA.

This clone was picked up a small number of times. The genes and germline here are from mouse. The CDR3 extends 4 residues past the end of the read, so its final part is completed from the germline J gene. Other DNA sequences within the sample encode an identical CDR3. The chain has TRBV1 and TRBJ2-1; weak D call: TRBD2 (6 bases). The CDR3 is 14 amino acids. Germline CDR1 NSQYPW, CDR2 LRSPGD (reference sequence). CDR3 loop: CTCSADGGRAEQFF. The part of the CDR3 DNA that was read is TGCACCTGCAGTGCAGACGGGGGGAGGGCT.

This clone was found a few times. Gene names and germline match the mouse. The read falls 4 residues short of the CDR3 end, and the missing part is taken from the germline J gene. The chain recombines TRBV14 with TRBJ2-7; 9 nucleotides agree with TRBD2. The germline V gene has CDR1 SGHDT and CDR2 FRDEAV. The CDR3 covers 16 residues. CDR3 bases read: TGTGCCAGCAGTCCCCTTCCGGGACTGGGCCCGTAT. Amino acid sequence: CASSPLPGLGPY. The full CDR3 sequence reads CASSPLPGLGPYEQYF.

As to this clone: Mouse germline and gene names are used. The DNA ends 4 residues before the CDR3 does, and the rest of the CDR3 is filled in from the germline J gene. The chain combines TRBV1 with TRBJ2-1; D is perhaps TRBD2 (7 bases). Germline lookup yields CDR1 NSQYPW and CDR2 LRSPGD (reference sequence). This CDR3 is built from 15 residues. V was pared by 0 bases and J by 6 bases, with 12 bases between. The sequenced part of the CDR3 DNA is TGCACCTGCAGTGCAGAAGGGGGGGAGATTGCT. Amino acids: CTCSAEGGEIA. The entire CDR3 sequence reads CTCSAEGGEIAEQFF.

This clone was observed a few times. Genes here carry mouse names. The read stops 3 residues short of the end of the CDR3; the missing end is completed from the germline J gene. Other DNA sequences within the sample encode an identical CDR3. V gene TRBV13-1 combines with J gene TRBJ1-6, with 7 bases fitting TRBD1. TRBJ1-6 is an open reading frame whose function is uncertain. Germline V gives CDR1 NSHNY, CDR2 SYGAGN. Trimming at V came to 3 bases and at J to 5 bases, leaving 2 bases not matched to a gene. The CDR3 has 14 residues. The CDR3 loop reads CASSGQGDNSPLYF. CDR3 DNA, as far as it was read: TGTGCCAGCAGTGGGCAGGGGGATAATTCGCCC.

This clone was counted a few times. Gene names and germline match the mouse. The CDR3 end is not reached by the read, which stops 4 residues before it; the germline J gene fills it in. The chain joins TRBV13-3 to TRBJ2-7; TRBD2 matches 13 bases. The V and J ends lost 5 bases and 1 base, in that order; junction bases with no gene match: 6. The CDR3 spans 16 residues. CDR1 NNHDY and CDR2 SYVADS come from the germline V gene. The covered CDR3 bases are TGTGCCAGCAGGAGGACTGGGGGGGCGAGGTCCTAT. Its protein product is CASRRTGGARSY. The entire CDR3 sequence reads CASRRTGGARSYEQYF.

The sample holds a few counts of this clone. Gene and germline names: mouse. The read comes to an end 4 residues before the CDR3 does, leaving the germline J gene to fill in the end. In the same sample, other DNA sequences code for this CDR3. The rearrangement joins TRBV13-1 to TRBJ2-2; D is possibly TRBD1 (6 bases). Trimming took off 7 bases at V and 0 bases at J, with 10 bases between the two ends. CDR1 is NSHNY, CDR2 SYGAGN, per germline. This CDR3 comprises 14 residues. Incomplete CDR3 DNA: TGTGCCAGCGCGGGACAAGCAAACACCGGG. Translation gives CASAGQANTG. The CDR3, in full, reads CASAGQANTGQLYF.

This clone was observed a few times. Germline and genes: mouse. Read data end 4 residues before the CDR3 end; the end is taken from the germline J gene. The V gene is TRBV31, the J gene TRBJ2-2; possibly TRBD1 for D (6 bases). From germline, CDR1 is GKSSPN and CDR2 SITVG. The ends were cut back, 3 bases at V and 0 bases at J, with 11 bases in the middle. The CDR3 runs 15 residues. CDR3 amino acids: CAWSPRTANTGQLYF. Partial CDR3 DNA: TGTGCCTGGAGCCCTAGGACAGCAAACACCGGG.

This clone has more than one count but fewer than ten. The gene symbols are mouse symbols. Read data end 3 residues before the CDR3 end; the end is taken from the germline J gene. J is TRBJ1-6 and V is TRBV13-1; D remains unclear. TRBJ1-6 is annotated as an ORF whose role is uncertain. CDR3 length: 16 amino acids. Trimming stripped 0 bases from V and 2 bases from J, with 9 bases between. Looked up from germline, CDR1 is NSHNY and CDR2 is SYGAGN. The CDR3: CASSDEGYPYNSPLYF. The part of the CDR3 DNA that was read is TGTGCCAGCAGTGATGAAGGGTACCCCTATAATTCGCCC.

This clone appeared a few times. The genes and germline here are from mouse. The read comes to an end 4 residues before the CDR3 does, leaving the germline J gene to fill in the end. Other DNA sequences in this sample translate to the same CDR3. J is TRBJ2-1 and V is TRBV19; TRBD1 agrees at 9 bases. Germline values: CDR1 FNHDT, CDR2 SITEND (reference sequence). The CDR3 has 15 amino acids. V lost 2 bases to trimming and J lost 1 base; unmatched junction nucleotides: 1. CDR3 DNA (partial): TGTGCCAGCAGTATCGGACAGGGGAACTATGCT. Its translation: CASSIGQGNYA. The CDR3 as a whole reads CASSIGQGNYAEQFF.

About this clone: Gene names refer to mouse genes. Here the CDR3 reads CASSDRTGGTGQLYF. CDR3 DNA (partial): TGTGCCAGCAGTGATAGAACAGGGGGCACCGGG. The V and J genes are TRBV13-3 and TRBJ2-2, with 8 bases lining up with TRBD1. The read ends 4 residues before the CDR3 terminus; that terminus is restored from the germline J gene. The CDR3 covers 15 residues. The V gene end was trimmed by 1 base and the J gene end by 4 bases; junction bases not matched to a gene: 3. The germline gives CDR1 NNHDY, CDR2 SYVADS.

As regards this clone: Mouse germline and gene names are used. The read ends 4 residues shy of where the CDR3 ends; the end is completed using the germline J gene. The V and J genes are TRBV5 and TRBJ2-2, with 11 bases matching TRBD2. Germline V lookup: CDR1 LGHNA, CDR2 YNLKQL (reference sequence). This CDR3 comprises 18 residues. V gave up 1 base and J gave up 2 bases; unmatched junction bases: 6. The sequenced part of the CDR3 DNA is TGTGCCAGCAGCCAAGCCGGGACTGGGGGTTGGAACACCGGG. Its protein is CASSQAGTGGWNTG. The entire CDR3 is CASSQAGTGGWNTGQLYF.

As concerns this clone: Genes and germline come from the mouse. Coverage ceases 4 residues before the CDR3 finishes, and the germline J gene fills in the end. V usage is TRBV19 and J usage is TRBJ2-4; 9 bases agree with TRBD1. V shed 5 bases and J 1 base; nucleotides not matched to a gene: 5. The germline gives CDR1 FNHDT, CDR2 SITEND (reference sequence). There are 15 residues in the CDR3. The part of the CDR3 DNA that was read is TGTGCCAGCAGCGGGACAGGGAAGGGTCAAAAC. Its protein product is CASSGTGKGQN. In full, the CDR3 is CASSGTGKGQNTLYF.